The 4 T cell receptor beta chains below all came from one sample that was sequenced in a study of CD8 T cells in Susac syndrome. When the RNA was reverse transcribed, random hexamers were used with an input of about 0.5 to 1 ug. TCRdb re-derived calls from the immunoSEQ multiplex PCR reads in MiXCR, one entry per CDR3 protein. The profile covers 160,000 or so distinct CDR3 sequences, with roughly 94% appearing a single time and almost 0.095% taken by the ten largest. The sequenced sample was CD4+ T cells from PBMCs. These receptors were collected from a human donor with multiple sclerosis.

The CDR3 DNA reads as TGTGCCAGCAGCTTGACCTCGGGGGAGCAGTTCTTC. Protein product: CASSLTSGEQFF. The chain joins TRBV7-9 to TRBJ2-1, with a possible D match to TRBD2 (5 bases). Trimming left V 3 bases short and J 10 bases short, with 10 bases between. CDR1 and CDR2 (germline): SEHNR, FQNEAQ (reference sequence). The CDR3 is 12 residues long.

This clonotype was detected once. The V and J genes are TRBV20-1 and TRBJ2-1; 11 bases are a match to TRBD1. The germline CDR1 and CDR2 sequences are DFQATT and SNEGSKA (reference sequence). The junction had 8 bases not matched to a gene; V was cut back by 0 bases and J by 1 base. This CDR3 has 18 amino acids. CDR3: CSARDPVGTGGSYNEQFF. For the CDR3, the DNA is TGCAGTGCTAGAGATCCGGTCGGGACAGGGGGTTCCTACAATGAGCAGTTCTTC.

This chain links TRBV5-4 with TRBJ2-2; D possibly corresponds to TRBD2 (6 bases). CDR1 is SGHNT and CDR2 is YYREEE in the germline V gene (reference sequence). The length of the CDR3 is 16 residues. V lost 3 bases and J lost 4, with 16 bases in between. CDR3 sequence: CASSSAGSRGTGELFF. The CDR3 DNA sequence: TGTGCCAGCAGCTCCGCGGGGAGCCGGGGCACCGGGGAGCTGTTTTTT. Drawing the rest from reference TRBV5-4 and TRBJ2-2, the complete variable domain is ETGVTQSPTHLIKTRGQQVTLRCSSQSGHNTVSWYQQALGQGPQFIFQYYREEENGRGNFPPRFSGLQFPNYSSELNVNALELDDSALYLCASSSAGSRGTGELFFGEGSRLTVL.

V usage is TRBV6-1 and J usage is TRBJ2-1; 8 bases are shared with TRBD2. Trimming cost V 5 bases and J 8 bases; bases outside gene matches: 17. Germline V gene lookup returns CDR1 MNHNS and CDR2 SASEGT. This CDR3 contains 17 residues. CDR3 nucleotides: TGTGCCAGCAGTCCGATTTTTTCCAGCGGGAGTCCGTATGAGCAGTTCTTC. Translation gives CASSPIFSSGSPYEQFF.